This TCR beta chain came from a study of CD8 T cells in ankylosing spondylitis. Study conclusions and caveats: A TCR beta motif of fewer than ten highly homologous variants seemed to mark ankylosing spondylitis blood. Significant enrichment of disease-linked clones was reportedly seen in matched ankylosing spondylitis synovial fluid. Relatively rare in peripheral blood, disease-linked clones were also CD8+.

Germline loops: CDR1 DFQATT, CDR2 SNEGSKA (reference sequence). The CDR3 consists of 13 residues. With 6 bases clipped from V and 9 bases from J, the junction kept 7 bases outside the gene matches. Quantitative 5'-RACE with molecular barcodes produced the TCR beta libraries. TCRdb analysed the 5' RACE reads with MiXCR anew, one entry per CDR3 protein. The sample holds 300,000 to 400,000 distinct CDR3 sequences, around a tenth seen once. At least ten counts were recorded for this clonotype. No antigen is known for it. This TCR derives from a female donor with ankylosing spondylitis or in good health (not recorded which). Sequencing was performed on blood, either unsorted or a sorted T cell fraction (not recorded which). The V and J genes are TRBV20-1 and TRBJ1-6, with 8 positions matching TRBD1. The CDR3 sequence: CSAMTGAGSPLHF. CDR3 in DNA: TGCAGTGCGATGACAGGGGCGGGTTCACCCCTCCACTTT.